This section outlines one T cell receptor beta chain sequence together with its context. The repertoire was sequenced with immunoSEQ multiplex PCR; TCRdb's copy has only in-frame clones and lacks some. The sample carries some 130,000 clones, 90% recorded once. This record comes from a study of T cell responses to AZD1222 COVID-19 vaccine. V lost 5 bases to trimming and J lost 8 bases, with 18 bases between them. This CDR3 comprises 15 residues. Germline CDR1 is LNHDA and CDR2 is SQIVND (reference sequence). The rearrangement links TRBV19 to TRBJ1-4; no clear D. This TCR derives from an adult in good health. Here the sequenced sample was peripheral blood, taken on day 0 of AZD1222 vaccination. DNA for the CDR3: TGTGCCAGTAGTCCCTACCCCGTGGTGCGGGAAAAACTGTTTTTT. Protein: CASSPYPVVREKLFF.